The source of this T cell receptor (beta chain) is a study of blood T cell repertoires in COVID-19. About the research overall: COVID-19 samples collected from the United States, Italy and Spain covered acute and convalescent phases. PBMCs, B-cell-depleted T cells, or T cells provided the cDNA or gDNA that made up the material.

The CDR3 length is 14 residues. CDR1 is MNHEY, CDR2 SVGEGT, per germline. The V end lost 3 bases, the J end lost 0 bases, and 8 bases lay between the germline ends. Original processing notes: Scientists estimated how many nucleated cells there were by amplifying reference gene primers. Profiled with immunoSEQ multiplex PCR; TCRdb holds only in-frame clones, not every one. V, J and clone size are those of that table, while D and trimming were read from the DNA. The table records about 42,000 clones, 75% to 90% of them present only once. The receptor was derived from a human donor in a cohort sampled during active COVID-19. The V gene is TRBV6-2 or TRBV6-3, the J gene TRBJ2-5; no firm D call. Sample: peripheral blood. The DNA for the CDR3 is TGTGCCAGCAGTTATCCATCGGACCAAGAGACCCAGTACTTC. It encodes CASSYPSDQETQYF.